These T cell receptor beta chains were read from a single sample in a study of response to subunit inactivated influenza vaccine. MiXCR, applied by TCRdb to the RT-PCR reads, yields one record per CDR3 protein. The sample includes around 530,000 distinct CDR3 sequences, 16% of them seen just once. This material consisted of CD4+ T cells sorted from PBMCs, taken roughly 24 months after vaccination. The origin of the receptors is a man aged 50-75 years who received an inactivated influenza vaccine. CDR3s include the opening cysteine and the closing phenylalanine or tryptophan. The order of the fields is clone size, J gene, V gene, D gene, CDR3 DNA, CDR3 protein. A D gene is named only where the DNA matches it firmly. The size field is filled for only some rows; it gives once, few, many or a size class.

>NA|TRBJ2-7|TRBV11-2|NA
TGTGCCAGCATCGAAACGACGGGTGTTCACGAGCAGTACTTC
CASIETTGVHEQYF
>NA|TRBJ2-4|TRBV29-1|NA
TGCAGCGTTGGTTCTGACATTCAGTACTTC
CSVGSDIQYF
>NA|TRBJ2-7|TRBV20-1|TRBD1
TGCAGTGCCACAGGACAGGGTCTCTCCTACGAGCAGTACTTC
CSATGQGLSYEQYF
>NA|TRBJ2-3|TRBV20-1|TRBD2
TGCAGTGCTAATTCCCGGGAGGGGAGCACAGATACGCAGTATTTT
CSANSREGSTDTQYF
>NA|TRBJ2-3|TRBV5-1|NA
TGCGCCAGCAGCTATGCGGCGGGGGCATCAGATACGCAGTATTTT
CASSYAAGASDTQYF
>NA|TRBJ2-2|TRBV5-5|NA
TGTGCCAGCAGCGGTGTGGGGGTCTATACCGGGGAGCTGTTTTTT
CASSGVGVYTGELFF
>NA|TRBJ2-5|TRBV15|TRBD2
TGTGCCACCAGCAGAGCGCGGGAGGGGGGAGAGACCCAGTACTTC
CATSRAREGGETQYF
>NA|TRBJ1-6|TRBV6-5|NA
TGTGCCAGCAGTTACGGAAATCTTAATTCACCCCTCCACTTT
CASSYGNLNSPLHF
>few|TRBJ2-2|TRBV7-9|TRBD1
TGTGCCAGCAAGGAACAAGGGGGCATCACCGGGGAGCTGTTTTTT
CASKEQGGITGELFF
>few|TRBJ1-3|TRBV6-1|TRBD1
TGTGCCAGCAGTCGACAGGGCTCTGGAAACACCATATATTTT
CASSRQGSGNTIYF
>NA|TRBJ1-1|TRBV29-1|NA
TGCAGCGGGGGACACGTGAACACTGAAGCTTTCTTT
CSGGHVNTEAFF
>NA|TRBJ2-7|TRBV5-6|NA
TGTGCCAGCAGCTTAAAGGGACAAAGCTACGAGCAGTACTTC
CASSLKGQSYEQYF
>NA|TRBJ1-2|TRBV7-2|NA
TGTGCCAGCAGCTTTGCCAACGCCAATGGCTACACCTTC
CASSFANANGYTF
>few|TRBJ2-7|TRBV11-2|NA
TGTGCCAGCAGCTTAGGAGGGGGGGTACTCTACGAGCAGTACTTC
CASSLGGGVLYEQYF
>NA|TRBJ2-6|TRBV24-1|NA
TGTGCCACCAGCCCTGGGGCCAACGTCCTGACTTTC
CATSPGANVLTF
>NA|TRBJ2-3|TRBV10-3|TRBD1
TGTGCCATCAGTGACCGCGACAGGGGTTTATGGACAGATACGCAGTATTTT
CAISDRDRGLWTDTQYF
>NA|TRBJ2-1|TRBV9|TRBD2
TGTGCCAGCAGCGTAGCAGGTAGCGGGGGGGCAAATGAGCAGTTCTTC
CASSVAGSGGANEQFF
>many|TRBJ2-3|TRBV5-1|TRBD2
TGCGCCAGCAGCCGGGGACTAGCGGGGCCCACAGATACGCAGTATTTT
CASSRGLAGPTDTQYF
>few|TRBJ1-3|TRBV12-3/TRBV12-4|TRBD1
TGTGCCAGCAGAGCCGGGACAGTCGGAAACACCATATATTTT
CASRAGTVGNTIYF
>NA|TRBJ1-5|TRBV2|NA
TGTGCCAGCAGTGAGAGTCAGCCCCAGCATTTT
CASSESQPQHF
>many|TRBJ2-2|TRBV12-3/TRBV12-4|NA
TGTGCCAGCAGCTTAGGGGGACCGAACACCGGGGAGCTGTTTTTT
CASSLGGPNTGELFF
>few|TRBJ2-1|TRBV5-4|TRBD2
TGTGCCAGCAGCCGCGGGGGGGCCGTGTCAAATGAGCAGTTCTTC
CASSRGGAVSNEQFF
>few|TRBJ1-4|TRBV7-8|TRBD1
TGTGCCAGCAGCTTAAGGCGGACAGGGCCGTATAATGAAAAACTGTTTTTT
CASSLRRTGPYNEKLFF
>few|TRBJ1-4|TRBV5-1|NA
TGCGCCAGCAGTTTTGACGCAACAACTAATGAAAAACTGTTTTTT
CASSFDATTNEKLFF
>many|TRBJ2-2|TRBV7-2|TRBD1
TGTGCCAGCAGCTTGGACCTAGACAGGGCGTTAGCCGGGGAGCTGTTTTTT
CASSLDLDRALAGELFF
>few|TRBJ2-3|TRBV11-2|NA
TGTGCCAGCAGCGAAGGACGCCCAAGCACAGATACGCAGTATTTT
CASSEGRPSTDTQYF
>NA|TRBJ2-7|TRBV28|TRBD2
TGTGCCAGCAGGGGTAGCGGGAGGCTCACCTACGAGCAGTACTTC
CASRGSGRLTYEQYF
>many|TRBJ1-1|TRBV12-3/TRBV12-4|NA
TGTGCCAGCAGTTTTCAGGGTCGCACTGAAGCTTTCTTT
CASSFQGRTEAFF
>NA|TRBJ1-5|TRBV5-6|NA
TGTGCCAGCAGTTTGCGGACGGGACGGGATCAGCCCCAGCATTTT
CASSLRTGRDQPQHF
>NA|TRBJ2-1|TRBV7-2|NA
TGTGCCAGCAGCAATTTGGGATGGCGGTTGTTCTTC
CASSNLGWRLFF
>few|TRBJ2-2|TRBV12-3/TRBV12-4|NA
TGTGCCAGCAGGGTGGGCGGGGAGCTGTTTTTT
CASRVGGELFF
>few|TRBJ1-5|TRBV6-2/TRBV6-3|TRBD1
TGTGCCAGCAGTCGGACAGGGGTGGATCAGCCCCAGCATTTT
CASSRTGVDQPQHF
>few|TRBJ2-5|TRBV20-1|NA
TGCAGTGCTAGAGGGTCCGGGACTGCCAAAGAGACCCAGTACTTC
CSARGSGTAKETQYF
>many|TRBJ2-4|TRBV29-1|TRBD2
TGCAGCGTTGTAAGCCTAGCGGGGGCTATTCAGTACTTC
CSVVSLAGAIQYF
>NA|TRBJ1-1|TRBV20-1|NA
TGCAGTGCTAGAGCCCGGGGTTATGAAGCTTTCTTT
CSARARGYEAFF
>NA|TRBJ2-4|TRBV7-8|NA
TGTGCCAGCAGTCAGACTAGGACGGCCAAAAACATTCAGTACTTC
CASSQTRTAKNIQYF
>NA|TRBJ1-1|TRBV2|NA
TGTGCCAGCAGGAACAGGGATATAGCTTTCTTT
CASRNRDIAFF
>NA|TRBJ1-1|TRBV24-1|NA
TGTGCCACCAGAGAGACGGCAACTGAAGCTTTCTTT
CATRETATEAFF
>many|TRBJ1-2|TRBV5-6|NA
TGTGCCAGCAGCTTGGATCCGGGGAGCTATGGCTACACCTTC
CASSLDPGSYGYTF
>NA|TRBJ2-1|TRBV6-2/TRBV6-3|TRBD2
TGTGCCAGCAGTAAGACTAGCGGGGGGTACAATGAGCAGTTCTTC
CASSKTSGGYNEQFF
>NA|TRBJ2-5|TRBV10-3|NA
TGTGCCATCAGTGCAAAAAACCAAGAGACCCAGTACTTC
CAISAKNQETQYF
>few|TRBJ2-7|TRBV28|TRBD2
TGTGCCAGCAGTTTGTCACTAGCGGGGCCCGAGCAGTACTTC
CASSLSLAGPEQYF
>many|TRBJ2-3|TRBV5-1|TRBD2
TGCGCCAGCAGCTCCGGGAGGGGCGGCACAGATACGCAGTATTTT
CASSSGRGGTDTQYF
>many|TRBJ2-1|TRBV6-2/TRBV6-3|NA
TGTGCCAGCAGTTACTCGCGGGTTAATGAGCAGTTCTTC
CASSYSRVNEQFF
>NA|TRBJ2-7|TRBV15|NA
TGTGCCACCAGCAGAGGTCGGTCAGGGAACGAGCAGTACTTC
CATSRGRSGNEQYF
>few|TRBJ1-6|TRBV20-1|NA
TGCAGTGCTTCCCAGGGGAGGACACCCCTCCACTTT
CSASQGRTPLHF
>few|TRBJ1-1|TRBV10-3|NA
TGTGCCATCAGAAGGGGGGACGGTACTGAAGCTTTCTTT
CAIRRGDGTEAFF
>few|TRBJ2-3|TRBV29-1|NA
TGCAGCGTTGATTCGGAAACAGATACGCAGTATTTT
CSVDSETDTQYF
>few|TRBJ2-7|TRBV5-6|NA
TGTGCCAGCAGCTTGTATGCGGAGCAGTACTTC
CASSLYAEQYF
>NA|TRBJ1-5|TRBV20-1|TRBD1
TGCAGTGCTAGACAGGGGGCCGATGGCAATCAGCCCCAGCATTTT
CSARQGADGNQPQHF